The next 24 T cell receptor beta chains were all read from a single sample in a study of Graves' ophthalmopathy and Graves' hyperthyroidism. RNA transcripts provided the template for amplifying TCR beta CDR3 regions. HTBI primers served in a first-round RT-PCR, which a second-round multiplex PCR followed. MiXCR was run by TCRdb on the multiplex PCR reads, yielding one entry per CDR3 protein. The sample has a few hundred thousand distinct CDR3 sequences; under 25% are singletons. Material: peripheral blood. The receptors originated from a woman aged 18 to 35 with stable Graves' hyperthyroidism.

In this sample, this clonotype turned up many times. CDR3 loop: CASSLVAGVRETQYF. CDR3 DNA: TGTGCCAGCAGCTTAGTAGCGGGAGTTCGTGAGACCCAGTACTTC. The chain couples TRBV7-8 to TRBJ2-5; 9 bases match TRBD2. Trimming removed 1 base from V and 5 bases from J; junction bases left unmatched: 5. CDR3 size: 15 residues. Germline CDR1 is SGHVS and CDR2 is FQNEAQ.

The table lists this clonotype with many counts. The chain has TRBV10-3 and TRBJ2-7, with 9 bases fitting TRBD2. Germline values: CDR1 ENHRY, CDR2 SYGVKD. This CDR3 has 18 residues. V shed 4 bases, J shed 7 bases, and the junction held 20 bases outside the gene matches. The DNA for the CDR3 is TGTGCCATCAGTGGCCCCGGGACATACTCTAGCGGGGTCTGGGAGCAGTACTTC. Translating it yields CAISGPGTYSSGVWEQYF.

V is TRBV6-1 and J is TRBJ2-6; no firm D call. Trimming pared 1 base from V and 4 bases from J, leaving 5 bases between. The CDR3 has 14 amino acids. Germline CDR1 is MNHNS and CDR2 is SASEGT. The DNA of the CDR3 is TGTGCCAGCAGTGAAGTGTCCGGGGCCAACGTCCTGACTTTC. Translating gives CASSEVSGANVLTF.

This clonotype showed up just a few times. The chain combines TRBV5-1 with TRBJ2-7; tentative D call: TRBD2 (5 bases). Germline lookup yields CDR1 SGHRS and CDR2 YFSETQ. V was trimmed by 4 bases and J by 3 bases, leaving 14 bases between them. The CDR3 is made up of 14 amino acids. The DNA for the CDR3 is TGCGCCAGCAGCGGTCCGGGAACCTTCTACGAGCAGTACTTC. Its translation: CASSGPGTFYEQYF.

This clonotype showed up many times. CDR3 bases: TGTGCCAGCAACCCGGTCTCTGGAAACACCATATATTTT. Residues: CASNPVSGNTIYF. The rearrangement links TRBV7-9 to TRBJ1-3; no firm D call. The CDR3 runs 13 residues. Trimming stripped 7 bases from V and 0 bases from J, with 7 bases between. Germline values: CDR1 SEHNR, CDR2 FQNEAQ (reference sequence).

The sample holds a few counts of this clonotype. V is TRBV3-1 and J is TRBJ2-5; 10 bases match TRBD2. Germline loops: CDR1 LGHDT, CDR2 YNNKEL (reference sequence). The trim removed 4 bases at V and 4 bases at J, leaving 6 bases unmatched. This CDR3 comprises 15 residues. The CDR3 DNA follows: TGTGCCAGCAGCCCGCTAGCGGGAGCAACAGAGACCCAGTACTTC. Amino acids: CASSPLAGATETQYF.

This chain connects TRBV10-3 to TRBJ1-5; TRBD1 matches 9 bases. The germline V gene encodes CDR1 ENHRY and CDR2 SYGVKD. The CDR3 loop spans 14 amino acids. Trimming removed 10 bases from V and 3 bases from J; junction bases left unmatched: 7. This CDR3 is CATQGAKLNQPQHF. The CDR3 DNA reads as TGTGCCACACAGGGGGCGAAACTCAATCAGCCCCAGCATTTT.

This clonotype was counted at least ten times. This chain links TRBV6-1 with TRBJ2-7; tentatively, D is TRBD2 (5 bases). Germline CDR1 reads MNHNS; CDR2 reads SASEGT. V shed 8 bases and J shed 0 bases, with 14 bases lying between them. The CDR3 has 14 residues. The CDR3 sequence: CASRQRLSSYEQYF. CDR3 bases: TGTGCCAGCCGGCAGCGGTTGAGCTCCTACGAGCAGTACTTC.

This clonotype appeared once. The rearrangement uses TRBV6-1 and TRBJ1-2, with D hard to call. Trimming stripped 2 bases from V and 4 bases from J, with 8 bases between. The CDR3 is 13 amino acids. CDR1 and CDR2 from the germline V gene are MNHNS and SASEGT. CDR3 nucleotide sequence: TGTGCCAGCAGTGAAAGCCAGCGCTATGGCTACACCTTC. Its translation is CASSESQRYGYTF.

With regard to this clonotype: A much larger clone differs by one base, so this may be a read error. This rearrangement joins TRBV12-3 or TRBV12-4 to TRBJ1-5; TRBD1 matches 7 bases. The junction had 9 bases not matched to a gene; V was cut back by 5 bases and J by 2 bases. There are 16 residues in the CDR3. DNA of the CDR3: TGTGCCAGCAGTAACAGGGGTGGAGGGCGCAATCAGCCCCAGCATTTT. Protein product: CASSNRGGGRNQPQHF.

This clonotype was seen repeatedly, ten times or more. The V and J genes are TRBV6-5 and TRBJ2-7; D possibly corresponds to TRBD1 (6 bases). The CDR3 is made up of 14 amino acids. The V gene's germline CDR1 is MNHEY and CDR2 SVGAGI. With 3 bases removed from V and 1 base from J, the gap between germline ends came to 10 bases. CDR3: CASSYGTLSYEQYF. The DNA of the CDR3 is TGTGCCAGCAGTTATGGGACACTTTCCTACGAGCAGTACTTC.

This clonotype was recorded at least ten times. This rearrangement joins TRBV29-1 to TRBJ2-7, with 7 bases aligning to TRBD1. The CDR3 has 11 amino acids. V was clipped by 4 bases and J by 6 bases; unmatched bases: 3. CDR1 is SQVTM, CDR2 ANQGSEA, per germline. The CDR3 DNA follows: TGCAGCGTTGCGACAGGGTCCGAGCAGTACTTC. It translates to CSVATGSEQYF.

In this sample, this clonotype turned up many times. The CDR3 region is CAWVDRGNYGYTF. In nucleotides, the CDR3 is TGTGCCTGGGTGGACAGGGGTAACTATGGCTACACCTTC. The V and J genes are TRBV30 and TRBJ1-2, with TRBD1 matching over 9 bases. Germline values: CDR1 GTSNPN, CDR2 SVGIG (reference sequence). This CDR3 spans 13 amino acids. The V and J ends lost 5 bases and 1 base, in that order; junction bases with no gene match: 2.

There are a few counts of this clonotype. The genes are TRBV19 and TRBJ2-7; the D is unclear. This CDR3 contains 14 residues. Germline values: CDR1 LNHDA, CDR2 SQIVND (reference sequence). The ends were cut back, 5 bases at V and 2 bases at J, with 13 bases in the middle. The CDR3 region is CASSPGPQAYEQYF. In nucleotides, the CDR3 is TGTGCCAGTAGTCCGGGTCCACAAGCCTACGAGCAGTACTTC.

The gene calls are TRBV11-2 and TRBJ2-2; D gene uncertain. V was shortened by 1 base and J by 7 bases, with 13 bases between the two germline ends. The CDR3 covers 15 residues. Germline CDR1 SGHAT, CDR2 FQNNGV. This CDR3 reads CASSLGPWSVGELFF. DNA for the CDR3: TGTGCCAGCAGCTTAGGCCCGTGGTCCGTCGGGGAGCTGTTTTTT.

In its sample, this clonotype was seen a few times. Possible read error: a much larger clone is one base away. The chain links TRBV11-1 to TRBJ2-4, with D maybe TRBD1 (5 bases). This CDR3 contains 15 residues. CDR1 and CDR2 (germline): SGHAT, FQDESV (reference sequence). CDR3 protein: CASSSSTVVANIKYF. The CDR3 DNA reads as TGTGCCAGCAGCTCATCGACAGTCGTTGCGAACATTAAGTACTTC. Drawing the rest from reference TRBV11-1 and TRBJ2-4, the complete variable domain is EAEVAQSPRYKITEKSQAVAFWCDPISGHATLYWYRQILGQGPELLVQFQDESVVDDSQLPKDRFSAERLKGVDSTLKIQPAELGDSAMYLCASSSSTVVANIKYFGAGTRLSVL.

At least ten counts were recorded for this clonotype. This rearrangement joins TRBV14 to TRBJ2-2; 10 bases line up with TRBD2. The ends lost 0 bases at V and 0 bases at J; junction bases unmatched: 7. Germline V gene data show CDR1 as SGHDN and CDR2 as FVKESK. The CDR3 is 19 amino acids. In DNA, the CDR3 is TGTGCCAGCAGCCAAGAGGAACTAGCGGGACGAGCGAACACCGGGGAGCTGTTTTTT. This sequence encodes CASSQEELAGRANTGELFF.

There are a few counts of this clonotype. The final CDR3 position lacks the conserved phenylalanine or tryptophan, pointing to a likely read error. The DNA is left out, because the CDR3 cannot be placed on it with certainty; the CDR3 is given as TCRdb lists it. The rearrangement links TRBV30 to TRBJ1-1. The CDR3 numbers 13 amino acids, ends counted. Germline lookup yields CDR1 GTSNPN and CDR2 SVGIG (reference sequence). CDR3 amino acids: CAWSVGGLTEACL.

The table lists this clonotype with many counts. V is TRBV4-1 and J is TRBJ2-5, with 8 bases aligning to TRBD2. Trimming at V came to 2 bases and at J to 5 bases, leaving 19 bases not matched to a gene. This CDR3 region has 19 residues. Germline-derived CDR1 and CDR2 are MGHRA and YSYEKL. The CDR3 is CASSQKPGDQAGGDETQYF. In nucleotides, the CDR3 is TGCGCCAGCAGCCAAAAGCCAGGGGACCAGGCGGGAGGTGATGAGACCCAGTACTTC.

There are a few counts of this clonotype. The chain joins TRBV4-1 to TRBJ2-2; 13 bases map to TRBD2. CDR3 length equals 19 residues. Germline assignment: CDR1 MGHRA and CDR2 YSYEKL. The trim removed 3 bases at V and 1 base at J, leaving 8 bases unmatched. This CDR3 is CASSQLLAGGPGNTGELFF. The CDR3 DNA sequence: TGCGCCAGCAGCCAGCTACTAGCGGGAGGGCCGGGGAACACCGGGGAGCTGTTTTTT.

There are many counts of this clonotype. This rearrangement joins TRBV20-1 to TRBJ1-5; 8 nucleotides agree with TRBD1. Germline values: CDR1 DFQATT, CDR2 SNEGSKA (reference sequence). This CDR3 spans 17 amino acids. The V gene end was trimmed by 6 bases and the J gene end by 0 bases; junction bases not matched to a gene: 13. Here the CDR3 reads CSARTGRRVDSNQPQHF. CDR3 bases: TGCAGTGCCAGGACAGGGAGGCGTGTGGATAGCAATCAGCCCCAGCATTTT.

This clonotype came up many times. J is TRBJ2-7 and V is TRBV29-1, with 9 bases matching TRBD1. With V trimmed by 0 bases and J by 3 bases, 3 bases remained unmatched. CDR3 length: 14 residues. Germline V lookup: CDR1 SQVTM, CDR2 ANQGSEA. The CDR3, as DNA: TGCAGCGTTGAAGAAGGACAGGGGATCTACGAGCAGTACTTC. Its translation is CSVEEGQGIYEQYF.

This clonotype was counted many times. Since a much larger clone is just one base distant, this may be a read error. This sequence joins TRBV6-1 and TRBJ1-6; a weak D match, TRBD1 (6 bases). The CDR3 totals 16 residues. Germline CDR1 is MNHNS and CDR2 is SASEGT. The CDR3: CASSFYRAPGYPPLRF. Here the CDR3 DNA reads TGTGCCAGCAGCTTTTACAGGGCCCCTGGGTATCCACCCCTCCGCTTT.

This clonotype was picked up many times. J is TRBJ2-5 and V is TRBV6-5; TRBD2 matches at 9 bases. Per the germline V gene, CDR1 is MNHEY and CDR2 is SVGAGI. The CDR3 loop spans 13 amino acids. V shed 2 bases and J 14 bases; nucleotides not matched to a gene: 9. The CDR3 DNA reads TGTGCCAGCAGTTACGACCTTAGCGGGAGAAGATACTTC. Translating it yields CASSYDLSGRRYF.